Below are 6 T cell receptor beta chains sequenced from a single sample in a study of shared clonotypes between healthy human individuals. The assay was immunoSEQ multiplex PCR, and TCRdb's table has in-frame clones only and misses some. Of roughly 2.2 million clones in the sample, more than 85% were seen once. The sample consisted of naive CD4+ T cells from PBMCs. Subset of the sample: CD45RA+ positively selected. Source of these receptors: a man aged 18 to 30 in good health. Some clones in this sample may be carry-over from other donors' samples.

The gene calls are TRBV11-3 and TRBJ2-3; 8 bases map to TRBD2. Germline lookup yields CDR1 SGHNT and CDR2 YENEEA. Trimming took 4 bases from V and 1 from J; bases not matched to a gene: 1. The CDR3 covers 14 residues. The CDR3 is CASSSTSGTDTQYF. The CDR3 DNA reads TGTGCCAGCAGCTCGACTAGCGGCACAGATACGCAGTATTTT.

The chain uses TRBV7-3 and TRBJ2-6; D call uncertain. V was clipped by 1 base and J by 0 bases, with 7 bases between them. Germline V gene data show CDR1 as SGHTA and CDR2 as FQGTGA. The CDR3 has 16 amino acids. In nucleotides, the CDR3 is TGTGCCAGCAGCTTAAGCACGGGCTCTGGGGCCAACGTCCTGACTTTC. Its translation: CASSLSTGSGANVLTF.

V is TRBV28 and J is TRBJ1-4; D uncertain. The CDR3 totals 13 residues. Trimming removed 8 bases at V and 7 bases at J, with 14 bases between. CDR1 is MDHEN and CDR2 is SYDVKM in the germline V gene. CDR3 in DNA: TGTGCCAGCGAAAGGAGACTGTCTGAAAAACTGTTTTTT. Protein sequence: CASERRLSEKLFF. Full variable domain (missing parts from reference TRBV28 and TRBJ1-4): DVKVTQSSRYLVKRTGEKVFLECVQDMDHENMFWYRQDPGLGLRLIYFSYDVKMKEKGDIPEGYSVSREKKERFSLILESASTNQTSMYLCASERRLSEKLFFGSGTQLSVL.

This clone appeared a few times. Other nucleotide sequences in the sample specify the same CDR3. The V call is TRBV27, the J call TRBJ2-3; no clear D gene. The CDR3 totals 11 residues. The germline V and J ends were trimmed by 5 bases and 6 bases, with 6 bases remaining between them. CDR1 and CDR2 (germline): MNHEY, SMNVEV (reference sequence). In DNA, the CDR3 is TGTGCCAGCAGTATTGGGGATACGCAGTATTTT. Residues: CASSIGDTQYF.

The chain joins TRBV28 to TRBJ2-2; tentatively, D is TRBD1 (6 bases). V was shortened by 7 bases and J by 2 bases, with 17 bases between the two germline ends. The germline CDR1 and CDR2 sequences are MDHEN and SYDVKM. This CDR3 has 16 residues. The CDR3 region has the DNA TGTGCCAGCACAAAATGGACAGTAACTAACACCGGGGAGCTGTTTTTT. Its translation: CASTKWTVTNTGELFF.

The rearrangement links TRBV4-1 to TRBJ2-7, with 7 bases fitting TRBD2. Germline V gene sequence: CDR1 MGHRA, CDR2 YSYEKL. The CDR3 totals 12 residues. V shed 5 bases and J 7 bases; nucleotides not matched to a gene: 5. CDR3 coding DNA: TGCGCCAGCAGCGTCCCGCGGGGGGAGCAGTACTTC. This encodes CASSVPRGEQYF.